The rows below give T cell receptor beta chains drawn from one sample of a study of control samples from healthy donors and cancer patients. Profiling relied on immunoSEQ multiplex PCR, and the TCRdb table lists in-frame clones only, not all of them. This sample has 95,000 to 150,000 clones, with around nine tenths found just once. The sample was blood. Receptors were obtained from a man aged 25 to 40 in good health. Each CDR3 is given with its conserved first and last residue. The D gene is left open where the match is weak. Size tells how often a clone was seen (once, few, many) or the class of an expanded clone, and some rows leave it out.

TGCGCCAGCAGCTTGGCGGGTCCCGATAGCAATCAGCCCCAGCATTTT,CASSLAGPDSNQPQHF,.,.,16,TRBV5-1,TRBJ1-5
TGTGCCAGCAGCTTATATAACAGGGTCGTGGCTGGAAACACCATATATTTT,CASSLYNRVVAGNTIYF,.,.,17,TRBV7-6,TRBJ1-3
TGTGCCAGCAGCACCGGGGGGACTTCTGAAGCTTTCTTT,CASSTGGTSEAFF,.,.,13,TRBV27,TRBJ1-1
TGCGCCAGCTTGGACAACCAAGAGACCCAGTACTTC,CASLDNQETQYF,.,.,12,TRBV5-1,TRBJ2-5
TGCGCCAGCAGCCCAGACAGCGGGGGGAATCTGAAGACCCAGTACTTC,CASSPDSGGNLKTQYF,TRBD2,.,16,TRBV4-1,TRBJ2-5
TGTGCCTGGAGTGACGGCCTGGGGGTTAGCACAGATACGCAGTATTTT,CAWSDGLGVSTDTQYF,.,.,16,TRBV30,TRBJ2-3
TGTGCCAGCAGTGACTCCAGCGGGACCAACACCGGGGAGCTGTTTTTT,CASSDSSGTNTGELFF,TRBD2,.,16,TRBV6-4,TRBJ2-2
TGTGCCAGCAGCCAAAGTCAGGGGAGGGAGCGAGGCTACACCTTC,CASSQSQGRERGYTF,.,.,15,TRBV3-1/TRBV3-2,TRBJ1-2
TGTGCCATCAGTGAGTCAGGCGGGAGGAACACTGAAGCTTTCTTT,CAISESGGRNTEAFF,.,.,15,TRBV10-3,TRBJ1-1
TGTGCCAGCAGCTTAGAATGGGGGCAGGGAGCCACCGGGGAGCTGTTTTTT,CASSLEWGQGATGELFF,.,once,17,TRBV7-3,TRBJ2-2
TGTGCCATCAGTGAGTCCGCAGGGGTCTATGGCTACACCTTC,CAISESAGVYGYTF,.,.,14,TRBV10-3,TRBJ1-2
TGCACCAGCAGCCAATCCTGGGACGGGAGCTCCTACGAGCAGTACTTC,CTSSQSWDGSSYEQYF,.,.,16,TRBV1,TRBJ2-7
TGTGCCAGCAGCCCCGACACCTCTGGAAACACCATATATTTT,CASSPDTSGNTIYF,.,.,14,TRBV14,TRBJ1-3
TGTGCCAGCAGTTTTACTACAAGGCGGGGAAGCACAGATACGCAGTATTTT,CASSFTTRRGSTDTQYF,.,.,17,TRBV27,TRBJ2-3
TGTGCCAGTAGTAAAGGCCCAGCCTATGGCTACACCTTC,CASSKGPAYGYTF,.,.,13,TRBV19,TRBJ1-2
TGTGCCAGCACCCGCGGGTTCGCCTCTGGGGCCAACGTCCTGACTTTC,CASTRGFASGANVLTF,.,.,16,TRBV3-1/TRBV3-2,TRBJ2-6
TGTGCCAGCAGTGAGGGGGGCAGGGGGCTTGGCTACACCTTC,CASSEGGRGLGYTF,TRBD1,few,14,TRBV2,TRBJ1-2
TGTGCCTGGAGTGCACGAGCTGGAAACACCATATATTTT,CAWSARAGNTIYF,.,.,13,TRBV30,TRBJ1-3
TGTGCCAGCAGTGATGGGACAGGGGAGGTTTACGAGCAGTACTTC,CASSDGTGEVYEQYF,TRBD1,.,15,TRBV6-1,TRBJ2-7
TGTGCCAGCAGTCTATCAGGGTACGGCTACACCTTC,CASSLSGYGYTF,.,.,12,TRBV28,TRBJ1-2
TGTGCCAGCTCTGACACCCTCTATGGCTACACCTTC,CASSDTLYGYTF,.,.,12,TRBV2,TRBJ1-2
TGTGCCAGCAGCCAAAGGGACGGTGCCTCGGCTGGGGCCAACGTCCTGACTTTC,CASSQRDGASAGANVLTF,.,few,18,TRBV3-1/TRBV3-2,TRBJ2-6
TGTGCCAGCAGTCAAGAGGGCAGGGGTAATGAAAAACTGTTTTTT,CASSQEGRGNEKLFF,.,few,15,TRBV2,TRBJ1-4
TGTGCCAGCACCCCTGGGGCATCTAGCGGGGGAGGTTGGGAGACCCAGTACTTC,CASTPGASSGGGWETQYF,TRBD2,once,18,TRBV7-8,TRBJ2-5
TGTGCCTGGAGGTGGGGGGCCGGGACGCAGTATTTT,CAWRWGAGTQYF,.,.,12,TRBV30,TRBJ2-3
TGTGCCAGCAACACAGCGAATAGCAATGAGCAGTTCTTC,CASNTANSNEQFF,.,.,13,TRBV6-5,TRBJ2-1
TGTGCTAGTGGTTTTGGAGGAAGGCAAGAGACCCAGTACTTC,CASGFGGRQETQYF,.,.,14,TRBV12-5,TRBJ2-5
TGTGCCAGTTTTTTTGACAGGGCCAATGGAAACATTCAGTACTTC,CASFFDRANGNIQYF,TRBD1,few,15,TRBV6-5,TRBJ2-4